This T cell receptor beta chain was retrieved from a study of blood T cell repertoires in COVID-19. Study in general: There were acute and convalescent COVID-19 samples, and they came from the United States, Italy and Spain. T cells, B-cell-depleted T cells, or PBMCs supplied cDNA or gDNA.

Per the study methods: Amplification with reference gene primers provided the estimates of nucleated cell counts. Clones were sequenced by immunoSEQ multiplex PCR, and TCRdb holds only the in-frame ones, with some missing. The DNA was the basis for D and trimming; V, J and clone size are from that table. The sample carries around 150,000 clones, 60% to 80% recorded once. CDR1 and CDR2 from the germline V gene are LNHDA and SQIVND (reference sequence). V gave up 1 base and J gave up 0 bases, with 4 bases separating them. The CDR3 sequence is 14 residues long. This clone was recorded once. The clonotype was recovered from a man aged 65-85 years with acute or convalescent COVID-19. What was sequenced was peripheral blood. This chain connects TRBV19 to TRBJ1-5, with D uncertain. CDR3 DNA sequence: TGTGCCAGTAGTATAGGTCGTAGCAATCAGCCCCAGCATTTT. Translation gives CASSIGRSNQPQHF.